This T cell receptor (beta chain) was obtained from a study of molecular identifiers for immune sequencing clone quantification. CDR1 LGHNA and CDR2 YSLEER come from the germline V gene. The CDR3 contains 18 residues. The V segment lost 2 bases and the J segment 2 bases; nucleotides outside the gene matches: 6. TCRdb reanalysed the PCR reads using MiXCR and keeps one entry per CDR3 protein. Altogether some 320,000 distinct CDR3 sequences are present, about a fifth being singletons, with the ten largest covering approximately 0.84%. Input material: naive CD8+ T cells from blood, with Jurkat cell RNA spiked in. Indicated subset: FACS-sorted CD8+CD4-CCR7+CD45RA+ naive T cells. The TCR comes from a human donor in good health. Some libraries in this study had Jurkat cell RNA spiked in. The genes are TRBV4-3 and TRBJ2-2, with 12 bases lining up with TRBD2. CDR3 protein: CASSQPTSGRGNTGELFF. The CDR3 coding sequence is TGCGCCAGCAGCCAACCGACTAGCGGGAGAGGAAACACCGGGGAGCTGTTTTTT.